This T cell receptor beta chain was captured in a study of T cell responses to AZD1222 COVID-19 vaccine. Overall study results and limits: It was only a handful of AZD1222 recipients who were seropositive at baseline. Spike was spanned by vaccine-associated CD4 TCRs, which were dominant at 160-218 and 743-854. Donors in the cohort were predominantly white British and more often female, and clonal diversity was possibly underestimated. None of the repertoires were sampled until the peak T cell response had passed.

The assay was immunoSEQ multiplex PCR, and TCRdb's table has in-frame clones only and misses some. The sample includes about 160,000 clones, 94% seen only once; the top ten take 5.1%. CDR3 size: 15 residues. CDR1 and CDR2 from the germline V gene are MGHRA and YSYEKL. Deletions cut 3 bases from V and 7 bases from J, with 16 bases between. This clone was counted once. Its antigen is undetermined. This specimen consisted of peripheral blood, obtained 28 days after the second AZD1222 dose. V and J are TRBV4-1 and TRBJ2-1; D is unresolved. This TCR derives from an adult who received the AZD1222 COVID-19 vaccine. This CDR3 is CASSQTTLSNNEQFF. The CDR3 DNA reads as TGCGCCAGCAGCCAGACCACCCTGTCAAATAATGAGCAGTTCTTC.